This TCR beta chain is from a study of CD8+CD57+ T cells in acquired aplastic anemia. The ends lost 4 bases at V and 3 bases at J; junction bases unmatched: 13. The length of the CDR3 is 18 residues. Per germline, CDR1 ENHRY and CDR2 SYGVKD. Study-wide points: Almost 30 CD8+ CDR3 sequences occurred in both the patients and the controls. A significant difference in CD8+ Simpson's diversity between patients and controls was not found.

On this clonotype itself: The antigen remains unidentified.

Previously, flow cytometry had revealed CD8+CD57+ cell expansion in the patients chosen for sequencing. Patients, without exception, had severe acquired aplastic anemia. All patients were therapy-naive when blood was sampled. TCR beta VDJ and CDR3 profiles were obtained from a genomic DNA template. TCRdb recomputed calls from the reads with MiXCR, one row per CDR3 protein. The data contain around 430,000 distinct CDR3 sequences, over 25% of them singletons. The chain joins TRBV10-3 to TRBJ2-2; 8 positions agree with TRBD1. The specimen sequenced was sorted CD4+, CD8+, or CD8+CD57+ T cells (not recorded which) from PBMCs. The receptor was isolated from a human donor with aplastic anemia. CDR3 residues: CAISGGQGSAMDTGELFF. CDR3 sequence (DNA): TGTGCCATCAGTGGAGGACAGGGAAGCGCAATGGACACCGGGGAGCTGTTTTTT.